This TCR beta chain was captured by sequencing in a study of blood T cell repertoires in COVID-19. The germline V gene has CDR1 MNHEY and CDR2 SVGAGI. The CDR3 loop spans 16 amino acids. With 0 bases clipped from V and 3 bases from J, the junction kept 5 bases outside the gene matches. TCRdb's copy holds only in-frame clones and misses some; the assay was immunoSEQ multiplex PCR. The sample has 250,000 or so clones, roughly 81% seen once. This TCR was sampled from a woman in her 50s who had been exposed to COVID-19. The specimen sequenced was PBMCs or T cells enriched from blood (not recorded which). The rearrangement links TRBV6-5 to TRBJ1-3; TRBD1 aligns across 7 bases. CDR3 in amino acids: CASSYSTGQSGNTIYF. For the CDR3, the DNA is TGTGCCAGCAGTTACTCAACGGGACAGAGTGGAAACACCATATATTTT.